The clone carrying this T cell receptor (beta chain) came up once. Its antigen is not known. The sample belongs to a study of blood T cells in healthy people across ages. Findings and limits, study-wide: PBMCs were not sorted, which prevented a conclusive comparison of naive versus antigen-experienced cells.

For the second PCR, which ran for about 6 to 11 cycles, a sample-barcoded 5' primer and a J-beta primer mix were used. Carrying 12 random nucleotides, a template-switch adaptor labeled each individual cDNA molecule. Each CDR3 protein gets one entry after TCRdb re-called the 5' RACE reads with MiXCR. The sample lists about 1.4 million distinct CDR3 sequences; around 59% were seen once. The CDR3 covers 16 residues. The V segment lost 0 bases and the J segment 4 bases; nucleotides outside the gene matches: 7. Germline V gene data show CDR1 as SGHDT and CDR2 as YYEEEE. This clonotype originated in a man aged 18 to 35 in good health. V and J are TRBV5-6 and TRBJ1-2; 9 bases are a match to TRBD1. The sample taken for sequencing was blood. CDR3 bases: TGTGCCAGCAGCTTGGAACAGGGGGCTGTGGCCTATGGCTACACCTTC. Its protein is CASSLEQGAVAYGYTF.